This entry lists 15 T cell receptor beta chains sequenced from one sample in a study of OX40 agonist ivuxolimab in advanced cancers. Some clones are missing from TCRdb's copy, which holds only in-frame ones; the method was immunoSEQ multiplex PCR. The top ten hold about 13% of the sample, which has about 24,000 clones, 65% to 85% seen once. Sequenced material: CD4+ or CD8+ T cells sorted from blood, taken in a trial of the OX40 agonist ivuxolimab. Receptors were obtained from an adult with an advanced solid tumor such as melanoma, head and neck, liver or kidney cancer.

The chain employs TRBV6-1 and TRBJ2-7, with D possibly being TRBD1 or TRBD2 (5 bases each). Trimming pared 2 bases from V and 1 base from J, leaving 12 bases between. Germline V gene data show CDR1 as MNHNS and CDR2 as SASEGT. CDR3 length equals 15 residues. The CDR3 here is CASSERGDSSYEQYF. The CDR3 bases are TGTGCCAGCAGTGAAAGGGGAGACAGTTCCTACGAGCAGTACTTC.

The chain recombines TRBV7-3 with TRBJ1-6; D not certain. Deletions cut 5 bases from V and 8 bases from J, with 10 bases between. This CDR3 is 13 amino acids long. Germline loops: CDR1 SGHTA, CDR2 FQGTGA. CDR3: CASSPSPDSPLHF. In DNA, the CDR3 is TGTGCCAGCAGCCCAAGCCCCGATTCACCCCTCCACTTT.

The gene calls are TRBV6-5 and TRBJ2-5; D gene unclear. Near its end, the DNA agrees better with TRBJ2-7, so the J call may be wrong. This CDR3 has 14 residues. The germline gives CDR1 MNHEY, CDR2 SVGAGI. In DNA form, the CDR3 reads TGTGCCAGCAGTTACTCCGGTCCCTCCTACGAGCAGTACTTC. Translated, it gives CASSYSGPSYEQYF.

J is TRBJ2-7 and V is TRBV2; 8 bases agree with TRBD1. The CDR3 contains 13 residues. The junction had 9 bases not matched to a gene; V was cut back by 7 bases and J by 7 bases. Germline CDR1 SNHLY, CDR2 FYNNEI. In DNA, the CDR3 is TGTGCCAGCATGGGGCAGGGGGCAGGAGAGCAGTACTTC. Translating it yields CASMGQGAGEQYF.

This clone has a handful of counts. CDR3 nucleotide sequence: TGTGCCAGTAAAGAATCGGGGACAGATTTTGCGCCCCAGCATTTT. Protein product: CASKESGTDFAPQHF. The V gene is TRBV19, the J gene TRBJ1-5; 7 positions agree with TRBD1. Per germline, CDR1 LNHDA and CDR2 SQIVND (reference sequence). V lost 7 bases, J lost 9 bases, and 15 bases stayed unmatched. CDR3 length equals 15 residues.

J is TRBJ2-3 and V is TRBV30; D is unresolved. The CDR3 has 12 residues. Trimming stripped 2 bases from V and 3 bases from J, with 6 bases between. Germline loops: CDR1 GTSNPN, CDR2 SVGIG (reference sequence). The CDR3 reads CAWSHGTDTQYF. In DNA, the CDR3 is TGTGCCTGGAGTCACGGTACAGATACGCAGTATTTT.

The chain couples TRBV18 to TRBJ2-3; the D gene is possibly TRBD2 (7 bases). In germline, CDR1 is KGHSH, CDR2 LQKENI. CDR3 length equals 16 residues. With 2 bases removed from V and 6 bases from J, the gap between germline ends came to 18 bases. CDR3: CASSPGYGGRTDTQYF. Here the CDR3 DNA reads TGTGCCAGCTCACCAGGGTACGGGGGGCGGACCGATACGCAGTATTTT.

The gene calls are TRBV7-9 and TRBJ1-1; D is undetermined. The CDR3 loop spans 13 amino acids. V gave up 3 bases and J gave up 1 base, with 6 bases separating them. Germline V lookup: CDR1 SEHNR, CDR2 FQNEAQ (reference sequence). Written as DNA, the CDR3 is TGTGCCAGCAGCTTGGGGAGGAACACTGAAGCTTTCTTT. This gives the protein CASSLGRNTEAFF.

The rearrangement links TRBV10-3 to TRBJ1-1; no firm D call. V was clipped by 4 bases and J by 1 base, with 4 bases between them. This CDR3 is 12 amino acids long. The germline gives CDR1 ENHRY, CDR2 SYGVKD. The CDR3 sequence is CAISGRNTEAFF. CDR3 coding DNA: TGTGCCATCAGTGGGAGGAACACTGAAGCTTTCTTT.

The V call is TRBV10-1, the J call TRBJ2-1, with 8 bases lining up with TRBD2. Germline V lookup: CDR1 WNHNN, CDR2 SYGVQD (reference sequence). The J segment lost 5 bases and the V segment lost 4 bases, leaving 10 bases of the junction unmatched. This CDR3 has 16 residues. CDR3 in DNA: TGCGCCAGCAGTGGGGCCCGCGGGGGGCGAAACAATGAGCAGTTCTTC. Protein: CASSGARGGRNNEQFF.

This chain links TRBV27 with TRBJ2-1, with TRBD1 matching 7 bases. Germline V gene lookup returns CDR1 MNHEY and CDR2 SMNVEV (reference sequence). The ends lost 7 bases at V and 9 bases at J; junction bases unmatched: 15. There are 15 residues in the CDR3. The CDR3 DNA is TGTGCCAGCATTTGGGACAGCTCCGGTGCTGGTGAGCAGTTCTTC. Translating gives CASIWDSSGAGEQFF.

This clone was observed a handful of times. The chain couples TRBV19 to TRBJ2-5; TRBD2 matches at 8 bases. With 1 base clipped from V and 5 bases from J, the junction kept 0 bases outside the gene matches. CDR1 is LNHDA, CDR2 SQIVND, per germline (reference sequence). This CDR3 has 13 residues. The CDR3 DNA reads as TGTGCCAGTAGTATAGCGGGAGGGGAGACCCAGTACTTC. Translated: CASSIAGGETQYF.

The chain has TRBV6-1 and TRBJ2-3; 7 nucleotides agree with TRBD2. CDR3 length: 13 amino acids. Germline lookup yields CDR1 MNHNS and CDR2 SASEGT. The junction had 9 bases not matched to a gene; V was cut back by 10 bases and J by 5 bases. CDR3 region: CATWGGSRDTQYF. The DNA for the CDR3 is TGTGCCACCTGGGGGGGGTCTCGAGATACGCAGTATTTT.

The rearrangement links TRBV6-5 to TRBJ1-2; D gene uncertain. CDR1 is MNHEY, CDR2 SVGAGI, per germline. The CDR3 covers 14 residues. V lost 7 bases and J 3 bases, leaving 15 bases between the germline ends. DNA for the CDR3: TGTGCCAGCACTATAGGCGGACTACACTATGGCTACACCTTC. Translating it yields CASTIGGLHYGYTF.

The chain couples TRBV7-3 to TRBJ1-5; D possibly corresponds to TRBD1 (6 bases). V lost 1 base to trimming and J lost 1 base, with 8 bases between them. Germline assignment: CDR1 SGHTA and CDR2 FQGTGA. The CDR3 consists of 15 residues. The CDR3 reads CASSLRDNSNQPQHF. For the CDR3, the DNA is TGTGCCAGCAGCTTAAGGGACAACAGCAATCAGCCCCAGCATTTT.